The 27 T cell receptor beta chains below come from one sample, sequenced in a study of T cells expressing NK-cell markers. Each CDR3 protein gets one entry in TCRdb, which reprocessed the 5' RACE reads and gives no DNA. Here the sample table reports about 150,000 distinct CDR3 sequences. What was sequenced was blood T cells: a sorted CD56 or NKG2C T cell subset, CD4+ or CD8+ T cells, or bulk PBMC T cells (not recorded which). These receptors all come from a man aged 18 to 70 in good health.

The J gene is TRBJ2-7, the V gene TRBV28. CDR1 and CDR2 from the germline V gene are MDHEN and SYDVKM. CDR3 length: 14 amino acids. The CDR3 sequence is CASSLDTYDDEQYF.

The J gene is TRBJ2-7, the V gene TRBV28; TCRdb proposes TRBD2, but this gene call is untestable without DNA. The CDR3 totals 16 residues. Per germline, CDR1 MDHEN and CDR2 SYDVKM. CDR3 sequence: CASTRDSGRDFYEQYF.

V gene TRBV27 combines with J gene TRBJ1-6. This CDR3 has 13 residues. Germline loops: CDR1 MNHEY, CDR2 SMNVEV (reference sequence). The CDR3 sequence is CARECCKVSPLHF.

The rearrangement joins TRBV2 to TRBJ1-2; the TCRdb D gene call, TRBD1, has no DNA to confirm it. Looked up from germline, CDR1 is SNHLY and CDR2 is FYNNEI. This CDR3 region has 17 residues. CDR3 amino acids: CASNSRAIPGDNYGYTF.

The V call is TRBV4-1, the J call TRBJ1-5. This CDR3 spans 17 amino acids. The germline V gene encodes CDR1 MGHRA and CDR2 YSYEKL. The CDR3: CASSQVWGQAGNQPQHF.

J is TRBJ2-2 and V is TRBV6-2 or TRBV6-3; checking the TCRdb D call of TRBD1 is not possible without DNA. CDR1 and CDR2 from the germline V gene are MNHEY and SVGEGT. The CDR3 spans 18 residues. The CDR3 loop reads CASSYPTKTGSNTGELFF.

V usage is TRBV2 and J usage is TRBJ2-7; TCRdb names TRBD1, which stays unverified in the absence of DNA. This CDR3 spans 14 amino acids. Germline CDR1 is SNHLY and CDR2 is FYNNEI. CDR3 sequence: CASKGDEGPYEQYF.

The rearrangement links TRBV7-9 to TRBJ2-7. Germline CDR1 is SEHNR and CDR2 is FQNEAQ (reference sequence). The CDR3 totals 14 residues. CDR3: CASSLAGQTYEQYF.

The V and J genes are TRBV6-6 and TRBJ1-2. The V gene's germline CDR1 is MNHNY and CDR2 SVGAGI (reference sequence). The CDR3 totals 13 residues. The CDR3 protein is CASSYNSYNENTF.

The rearrangement uses TRBV9 and TRBJ2-7; as DNA is missing, the TRBD2 call by TCRdb cannot be tested. The CDR3 is 15 amino acids. The germline V gene encodes CDR1 SGDLS and CDR2 YYNGEE. CDR3 residues: CASSPEGGFWYEQYF.

V usage is TRBV19 and J usage is TRBJ2-1; the TCRdb call, TRBD1, lacks DNA for checking. This CDR3 has 14 residues. Germline V gene sequence: CDR1 LNHDA, CDR2 SQIVND (reference sequence). Here the CDR3 reads CASSIRDGYNEQFF.

The V call is TRBV4-2, the J call TRBJ2-1; the TCRdb call, TRBD1, lacks DNA for checking. Germline V lookup: CDR1 LGHNA, CDR2 YNFKEQ. CDR3 length: 13 amino acids. CDR3 sequence reads: CASSSPDFYEQFF.

V is TRBV7-9 and J is TRBJ1-1. The CDR3 covers 13 residues. The germline CDR1 and CDR2 sequences are SEHNR and FQNEAQ (reference sequence). The CDR3 reads CASNDGMNTEAFF.

This sequence joins TRBV6-2 or TRBV6-3 and TRBJ2-3; TCRdb gives TRBD2 as the D gene, but with no DNA this cannot be confirmed. From germline, CDR1 is MNHEY and CDR2 SVGEGT. This CDR3 has 20 amino acids. This CDR3 reads CASSYSSWTSGGAGADTQYF.

The chain recombines TRBV5-1 with TRBJ1-2; TCRdb calls TRBD1, which cannot be checked without DNA. The germline V gene has CDR1 SGHRS and CDR2 YFSETQ. The CDR3 sequence is 12 residues long. CDR3 amino acids: CASSERQYGYTF.

V usage is TRBV15 and J usage is TRBJ1-1; the TCRdb D gene call, TRBD1, has no DNA to confirm it. The CDR3 length is 19 residues. In germline, CDR1 is LNHNV, CDR2 YYDKDF (reference sequence). The CDR3 protein is CATSRAGSDLWRGNTEAFF.

The J gene is TRBJ2-7, the V gene TRBV20-1; there is no DNA to check the TCRdb D call of TRBD1. This CDR3 contains 13 residues. Germline values: CDR1 DFQATT, CDR2 SNEGSKA (reference sequence). CDR3 sequence: CSAETGQPYEQYF.

The rearrangement joins TRBV6-5 to TRBJ2-1; TCRdb selects TRBD1, and the lack of DNA leaves this call unchecked. The CDR3 runs to 19 residues. Germline V gene data show CDR1 as MNHEY and CDR2 as SVGAGI. This CDR3 is CASSYSSPGPGPRDNEQFF.

V gene TRBV10-3 combines with J gene TRBJ2-1; lacking DNA, the TRBD2 call made by TCRdb goes unchecked. The CDR3 covers 12 residues. CDR1 and CDR2 (germline): ENHRY, SYGVKD. The CDR3: CAISLKRDEQFF.

The V gene is TRBV6-2 or TRBV6-3, the J gene TRBJ1-1; checking the TCRdb D call of TRBD1 is not possible without DNA. Germline CDR1 reads MNHEY; CDR2 reads SVGEGT. The CDR3 contains 13 residues. CDR3 residues: CASSYGERAEAFF.

This chain links TRBV21-1 with TRBJ2-4; TCRdb names TRBD2, which stays unverified in the absence of DNA. TRBV21-1 is labeled a pseudogene. The CDR3 totals 18 residues. The CDR3 sequence is CASSKGWGRPLAKNIQYF.

The CDR3 sequence is CAREDPAKENEQYF. The rearrangement uses TRBV2 and TRBJ2-7; the TCRdb D gene call, TRBD2, has no DNA to confirm it. The germline V gene encodes CDR1 SNHLY and CDR2 FYNNEI. The CDR3 consists of 14 residues.

The chain combines TRBV6-2 or TRBV6-3 with TRBJ2-1; TCRdb lists TRBD2, though no DNA is available to test this call. Germline V CDR1 and CDR2: MNHEY, SVGEGT. CDR3 length equals 14 residues. This CDR3 is CASSYETSSGGQFF.

The rearrangement links TRBV27 to TRBJ1-1; TCRdb returns TRBD1, unconfirmable since there is no DNA. The germline gives CDR1 MNHEY, CDR2 SMNVEV (reference sequence). CDR3 size: 13 residues. CDR3 protein: CASGGGANTEAFF.

The rearrangement joins TRBV11-1 to TRBJ2-2; lacking DNA, the TRBD2 call made by TCRdb goes unchecked. Germline assignment: CDR1 SGHAT and CDR2 FQDESV (reference sequence). This CDR3 comprises 18 residues. The CDR3 spells CASSSNSGGFQNTGELFF. The full variable domain, with the rest looked up from reference TRBV11-1 and TRBJ2-2, is EAEVAQSPRYKITEKSQAVAFWCDPISGHATLYWYRQILGQGPELLVQFQDESVVDDSQLPKDRFSAERLKGVDSTLKIQPAELGDSAMYLCASSSNSGGFQNTGELFFGEGSRLTVL.

The gene calls are TRBV7-9 and TRBJ1-3. The CDR3 length is 16 residues. Germline loops: CDR1 SEHNR, CDR2 FQNEAQ (reference sequence). This chain's CDR3 is CASSSTTSPQGNTIYF.

V usage is TRBV21-1 and J usage is TRBJ2-3; TCRdb calls TRBD1, which cannot be checked without DNA. TRBV21-1 is listed as a pseudogene. This CDR3 has 18 amino acids. This chain's CDR3 is CASSNDPATGGNTDTQYF.